This T cell receptor beta chain was identified in a study of blood T cell repertoires in COVID-19. Study details: The United States, Italy and Spain supplied acute and convalescent COVID-19 samples.

Residents of about two dozen US areas, aged about 18 to 95 years, made up the participants. Which cohort a participant joined came from the clinical history participants gave. Study processing details: Estimated nucleated cell counts came from reference gene primer amplification. Profiled with immunoSEQ multiplex PCR; TCRdb holds only in-frame clones, not every one. The V and J calls and clone size were taken over from that table, and D and trimming were inferred from the DNA. The table records roughly 130,000 clones, almost 85% of them present only once. From germline, CDR1 is SNHLY and CDR2 FYNNEI. With 5 bases removed from V and 4 bases from J, the gap between germline ends came to 11 bases. CDR3 length: 13 amino acids. This clone was seen just once.

This sequence joins TRBV2 and TRBJ1-2, with D maybe TRBD1 (6 bases). Sequencing input: PBMCs or T cells enriched from blood (not recorded which). This TCR was recovered from a man aged 40-50 years with acute COVID-19. The CDR3 is CASSSEQGYGYTF. The CDR3 nucleotides are TGTGCCAGCAGTTCGGAACAGGGCTATGGCTACACCTTC.